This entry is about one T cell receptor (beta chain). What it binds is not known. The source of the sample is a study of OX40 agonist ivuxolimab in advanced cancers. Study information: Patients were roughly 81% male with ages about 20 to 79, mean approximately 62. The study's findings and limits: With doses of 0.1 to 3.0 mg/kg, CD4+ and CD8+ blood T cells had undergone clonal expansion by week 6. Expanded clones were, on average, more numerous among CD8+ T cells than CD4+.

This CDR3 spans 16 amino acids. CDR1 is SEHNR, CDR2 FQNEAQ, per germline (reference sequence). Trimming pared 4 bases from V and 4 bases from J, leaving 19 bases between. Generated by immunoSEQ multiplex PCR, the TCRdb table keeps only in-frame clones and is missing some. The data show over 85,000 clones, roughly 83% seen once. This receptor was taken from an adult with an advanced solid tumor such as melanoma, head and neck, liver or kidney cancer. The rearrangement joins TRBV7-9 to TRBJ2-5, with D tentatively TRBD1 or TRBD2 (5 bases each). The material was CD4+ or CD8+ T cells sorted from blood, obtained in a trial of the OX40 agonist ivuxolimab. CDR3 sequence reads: CASSSSQVGRRETQYF. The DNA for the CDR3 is TGTGCCAGCAGCTCTAGCCAGGTGGGGCGACGAGAGACCCAGTACTTC.